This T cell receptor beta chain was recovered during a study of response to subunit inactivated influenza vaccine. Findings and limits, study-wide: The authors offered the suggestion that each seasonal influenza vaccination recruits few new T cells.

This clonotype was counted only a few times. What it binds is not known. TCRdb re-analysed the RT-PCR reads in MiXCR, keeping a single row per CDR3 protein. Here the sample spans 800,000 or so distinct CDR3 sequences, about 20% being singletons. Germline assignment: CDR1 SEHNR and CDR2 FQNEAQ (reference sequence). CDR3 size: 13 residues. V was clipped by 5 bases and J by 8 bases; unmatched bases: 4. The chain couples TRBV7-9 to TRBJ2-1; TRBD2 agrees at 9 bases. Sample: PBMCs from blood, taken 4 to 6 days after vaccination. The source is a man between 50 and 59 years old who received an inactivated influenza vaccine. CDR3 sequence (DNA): TGTGCCAGCAGCCGCGGGGGGGGTGATGAGCAGTTCTTC. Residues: CASSRGGGDEQFF. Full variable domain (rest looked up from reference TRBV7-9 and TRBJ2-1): DTGVSQNPRHKITKRGQNVTFRCDPISEHNRLYWYRQTLGQGPEFLTYFQNEAQLEKSRLLSDRFSAERPKGSFSTLEIQRTEQGDSAMYLCASSRGGGDEQFFGPGTRLTVL.